This T cell receptor (beta chain) was profiled in a study of shared clonotypes between healthy human individuals. The data were produced by immunoSEQ multiplex PCR, yet TCRdb's version contains in-frame clones alone and is incomplete. This sample has some 1,100,000 clones, with 78% found just once. Germline CDR1 MNHNS, CDR2 SASEGT. The V and J ends lost 3 bases and 4 bases respectively, with 4 bases between them. The CDR3 sequence is 12 residues long. Adult donors, all healthy and HIV-negative, had no recent acute infections or vaccinations. The sequence derives from a young man in good health. Some clones in this sample may be carry-over from other donors' samples. The chain joins TRBV6-1 to TRBJ2-1; D gene unclear. The specimen was memory CD4+ T cells from PBMCs. As to subset: CD45RA-negative fraction. The CDR3 reads CASSDGYNEQFF. In DNA form, the CDR3 reads TGTGCCAGCAGTGATGGGTACAATGAGCAGTTCTTC.